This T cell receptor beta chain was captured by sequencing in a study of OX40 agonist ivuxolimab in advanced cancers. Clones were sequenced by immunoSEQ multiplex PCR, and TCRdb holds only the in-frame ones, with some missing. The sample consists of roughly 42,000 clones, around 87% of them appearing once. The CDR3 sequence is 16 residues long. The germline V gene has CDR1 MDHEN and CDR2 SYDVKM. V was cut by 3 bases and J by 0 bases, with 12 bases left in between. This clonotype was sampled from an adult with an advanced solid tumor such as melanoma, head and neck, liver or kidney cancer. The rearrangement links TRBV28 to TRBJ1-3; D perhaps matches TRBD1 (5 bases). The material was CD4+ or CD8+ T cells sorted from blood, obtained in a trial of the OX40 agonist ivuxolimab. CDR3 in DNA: TGTGCCAGCAGTTTCGACAGTTCGGTCTCTGGAAACACCATATATTTT. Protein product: CASSFDSSVSGNTIYF.